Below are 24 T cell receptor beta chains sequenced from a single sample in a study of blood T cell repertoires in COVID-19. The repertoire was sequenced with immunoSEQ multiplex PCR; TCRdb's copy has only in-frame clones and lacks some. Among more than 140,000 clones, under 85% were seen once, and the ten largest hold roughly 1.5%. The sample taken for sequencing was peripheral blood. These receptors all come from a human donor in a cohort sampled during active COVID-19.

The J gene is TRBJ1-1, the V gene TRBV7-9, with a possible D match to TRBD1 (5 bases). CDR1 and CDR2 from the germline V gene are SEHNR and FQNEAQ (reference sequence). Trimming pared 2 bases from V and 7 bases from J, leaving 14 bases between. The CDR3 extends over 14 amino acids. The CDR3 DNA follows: TGTGCCAGCAGCTTATGGGGGGACCCGGGTGAAGCTTTCTTT. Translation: CASSLWGDPGEAFF.

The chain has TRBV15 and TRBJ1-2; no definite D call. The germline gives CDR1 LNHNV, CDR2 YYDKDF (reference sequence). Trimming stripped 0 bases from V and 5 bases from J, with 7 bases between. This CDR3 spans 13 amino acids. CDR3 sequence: CATSREVGYGYTF. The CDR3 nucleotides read TGTGCCACCAGCAGAGAGGTCGGTTATGGCTACACCTTC.

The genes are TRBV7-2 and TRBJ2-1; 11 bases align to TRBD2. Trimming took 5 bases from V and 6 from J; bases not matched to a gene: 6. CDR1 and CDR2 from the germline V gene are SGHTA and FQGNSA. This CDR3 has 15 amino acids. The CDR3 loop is CASSVTSGSLNEQFF. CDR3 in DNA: TGTGCCAGCAGCGTCACTAGCGGGAGTCTCAATGAGCAGTTCTTC.

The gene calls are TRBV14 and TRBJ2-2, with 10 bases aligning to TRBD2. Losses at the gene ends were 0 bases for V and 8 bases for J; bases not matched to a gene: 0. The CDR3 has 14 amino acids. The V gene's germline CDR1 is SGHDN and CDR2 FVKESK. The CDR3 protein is CASSQELAGGELFF. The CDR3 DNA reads TGTGCCAGCAGCCAAGAACTAGCGGGAGGGGAGCTGTTTTTT. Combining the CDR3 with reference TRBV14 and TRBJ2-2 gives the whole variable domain EAGVTQFPSHSVIEKGQTVTLRCDPISGHDNLYWYRRVMGKEIKFLLHFVKESKQDESGMPNNRFLAERTGGTYSTLKVQPAELEDSGVYFCASSQELAGGELFFGEGSRLTVL.

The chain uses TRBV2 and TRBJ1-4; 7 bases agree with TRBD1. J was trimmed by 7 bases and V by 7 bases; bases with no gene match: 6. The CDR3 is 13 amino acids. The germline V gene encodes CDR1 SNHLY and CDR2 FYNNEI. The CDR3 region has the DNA TGTGCCAGCATGACAGGGCTGGGTGAAAAACTGTTTTTT. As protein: CASMTGLGEKLFF. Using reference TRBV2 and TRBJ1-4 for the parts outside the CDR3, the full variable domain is EPEVTQTPSHQVTQMGQEVILRCVPISNHLYFYWYRQILGQKVEFLVSFYNNEISEKSEIFDDQFSVERPDGSNFTLKIRSTKLEDSAMYFCASMTGLGEKLFFGSGTQLSVL.

The CDR3: CASRRQGRTGELFF. In nucleotides, the CDR3 is TGTGCCAGCAGACGGCAGGGAAGAACCGGGGAGCTGTTTTTT. This chain joins TRBV5-8 and TRBJ2-2; D is perhaps TRBD1 (5 bases). V dropped 5 bases and J dropped 5 bases, with 13 bases sitting between them. Germline CDR1 is SGHTS and CDR2 is YDEGEE. The CDR3 length is 14 residues.

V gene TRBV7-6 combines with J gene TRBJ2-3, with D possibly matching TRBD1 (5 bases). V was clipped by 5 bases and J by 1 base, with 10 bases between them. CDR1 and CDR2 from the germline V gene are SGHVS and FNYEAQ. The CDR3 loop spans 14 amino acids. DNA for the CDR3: TGTGCCAGCAGCCAAGCGACAGGCACAGATACGCAGTATTTT. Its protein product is CASSQATGTDTQYF.

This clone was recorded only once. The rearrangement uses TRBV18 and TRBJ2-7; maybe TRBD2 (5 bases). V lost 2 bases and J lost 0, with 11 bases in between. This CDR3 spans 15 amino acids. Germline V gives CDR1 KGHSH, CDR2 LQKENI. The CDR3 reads CASSPVMDFSYEQYF. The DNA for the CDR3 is TGTGCCAGCTCACCAGTGATGGACTTCTCCTACGAGCAGTACTTC.

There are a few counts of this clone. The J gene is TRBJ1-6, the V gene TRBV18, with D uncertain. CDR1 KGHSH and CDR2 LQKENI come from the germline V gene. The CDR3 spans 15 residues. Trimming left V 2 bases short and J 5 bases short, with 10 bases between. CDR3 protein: CASSPGSGNNSPLHF. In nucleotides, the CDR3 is TGTGCCAGCTCACCAGGGTCGGGAAATAATTCACCCCTCCACTTT.

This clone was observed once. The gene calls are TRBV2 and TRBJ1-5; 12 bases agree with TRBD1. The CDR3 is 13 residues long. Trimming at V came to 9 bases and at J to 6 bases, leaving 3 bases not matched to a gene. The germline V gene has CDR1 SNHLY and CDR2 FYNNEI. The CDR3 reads CARGQGASQPQHF. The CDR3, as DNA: TGTGCCAGGGGACAGGGGGCAAGTCAGCCCCAGCATTTT.

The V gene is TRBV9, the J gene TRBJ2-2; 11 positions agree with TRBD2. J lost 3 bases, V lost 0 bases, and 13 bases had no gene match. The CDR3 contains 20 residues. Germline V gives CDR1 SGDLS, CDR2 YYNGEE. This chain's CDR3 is CASSVGLAGGAGVYTGELFF. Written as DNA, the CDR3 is TGTGCCAGCAGCGTAGGTCTAGCGGGAGGAGCCGGTGTATACACCGGGGAGCTGTTTTTT.

Here the CDR3 DNA reads TGTGCCAGCTCCCAGTCGGGGGTCCAAGAGACCCAGTACTTC. Translated, it gives CASSQSGVQETQYF. V is TRBV18 and J is TRBJ2-5; tentative D call: TRBD2 (6 bases). This CDR3 contains 14 residues. Trimming took 6 bases from V and 1 from J, leaving 12 bases between them. Germline V gives CDR1 KGHSH, CDR2 LQKENI. Filled out from reference TRBV18 and TRBJ2-5, the complete variable domain reads NAGVMQNPRHLVRRRGQEARLRCSPMKGHSHVYWYRQLPEEGLKFMVYLQKENIIDESGMPKERFSAEFPKEGPSILRIQQVVRGDSAAYFCASSQSGVQETQYFGPGTRLLVL.

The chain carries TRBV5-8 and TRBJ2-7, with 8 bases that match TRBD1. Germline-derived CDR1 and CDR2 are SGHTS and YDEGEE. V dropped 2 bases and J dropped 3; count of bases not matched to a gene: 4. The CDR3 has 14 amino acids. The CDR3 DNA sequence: TGTGCCAGCAGCTTATTGACAGGGGTCTACGAGCAGTACTTC. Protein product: CASSLLTGVYEQYF.

CDR3 sequence (DNA): TGTGCCAGCAGCTTAACAGCGGGAGGTGGGTTTGAGCAGTTCTTC. Its translation is CASSLTAGGGFEQFF. The chain carries TRBV7-3 and TRBJ2-1, with TRBD2 identical over 9 bases. The CDR3 loop spans 15 amino acids. The trim removed 0 bases at V and 9 bases at J, leaving 6 bases unmatched. The germline gives CDR1 SGHTA, CDR2 FQGTGA.

The CDR3: CASSYGGGSPVNEQFF. The CDR3 DNA reads TGTGCCAGCAGTTACGGAGGGGGCAGTCCGGTTAATGAGCAGTTCTTC. The chain is built from TRBV6-5 and TRBJ2-1; a possible D gene is TRBD1 (7 bases). The CDR3 runs 16 residues. V lost 2 bases, J lost 7 bases, and 18 bases lay in between. Looked up from germline, CDR1 is MNHEY and CDR2 is SVGAGI.

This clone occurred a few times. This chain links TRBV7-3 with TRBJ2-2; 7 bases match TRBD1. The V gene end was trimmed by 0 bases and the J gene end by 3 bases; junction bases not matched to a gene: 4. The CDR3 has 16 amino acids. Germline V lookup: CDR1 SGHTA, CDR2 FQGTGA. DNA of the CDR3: TGTGCCAGCAGCTTAACACGGACAGGAGACACCGGGGAGCTGTTTTTT. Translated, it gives CASSLTRTGDTGELFF. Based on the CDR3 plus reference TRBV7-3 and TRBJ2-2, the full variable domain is GAGVSQTPSNKVTEKGKYVELRCDPISGHTALYWYRQSLGQGPEFLIYFQGTGAADDSGLPNDRFFAVRPEGSVSTLKIQRTERGDSAVYLCASSLTRTGDTGELFFGEGSRLTVL.

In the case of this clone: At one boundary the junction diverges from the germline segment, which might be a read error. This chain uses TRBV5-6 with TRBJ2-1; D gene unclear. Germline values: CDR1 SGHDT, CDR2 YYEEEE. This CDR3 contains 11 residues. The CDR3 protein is CASYSYYEQFF. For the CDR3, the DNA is TGTGCCAGCTACTCCTACTATGAGCAGTTCTTC. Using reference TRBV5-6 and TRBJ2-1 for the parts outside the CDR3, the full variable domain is DAGVTQSPTHLIKTRGQQVTLRCSPKSGHDTVSWYQQALGQGPQFIFQYYEEEERQRGNFPDRFSGHQFPNYSSELNVNALLLGDSALYLCASYSYYEQFFGPGTRLTVL.

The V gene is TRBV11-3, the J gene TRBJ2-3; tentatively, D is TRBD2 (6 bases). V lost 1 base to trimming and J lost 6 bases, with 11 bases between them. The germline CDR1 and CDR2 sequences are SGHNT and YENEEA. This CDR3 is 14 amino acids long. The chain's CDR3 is CASSLGVAGDTQYF. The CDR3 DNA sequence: TGTGCCAGCAGCTTAGGCGTCGCGGGGGATACGCAGTATTTT.

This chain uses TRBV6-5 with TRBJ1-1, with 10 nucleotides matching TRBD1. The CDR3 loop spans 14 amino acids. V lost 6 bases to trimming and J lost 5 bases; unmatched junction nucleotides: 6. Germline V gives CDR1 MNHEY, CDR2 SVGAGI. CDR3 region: CASRTGTGETEAFF. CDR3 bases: TGTGCCAGCAGAACCGGGACAGGGGAAACTGAAGCTTTCTTT.

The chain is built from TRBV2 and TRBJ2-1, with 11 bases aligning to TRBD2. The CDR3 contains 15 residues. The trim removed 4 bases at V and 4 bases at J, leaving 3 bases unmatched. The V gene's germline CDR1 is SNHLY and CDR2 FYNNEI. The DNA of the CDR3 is TGTGCCAGCAGTGTTGGACTAGCGGGTTACAATGAGCAGTTCTTC. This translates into CASSVGLAGYNEQFF. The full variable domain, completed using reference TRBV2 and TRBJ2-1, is EPEVTQTPSHQVTQMGQEVILRCVPISNHLYFYWYRQILGQKVEFLVSFYNNEISEKSEIFDDQFSVERPDGSNFTLKIRSTKLEDSAMYFCASSVGLAGYNEQFFGPGTRLTVL.

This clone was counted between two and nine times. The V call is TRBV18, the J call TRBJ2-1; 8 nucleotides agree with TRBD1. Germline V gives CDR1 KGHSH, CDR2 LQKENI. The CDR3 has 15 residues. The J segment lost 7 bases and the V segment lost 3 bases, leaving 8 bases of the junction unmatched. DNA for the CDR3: TGTGCCAGCTCACCGTCCCTAGGACAGGGAAATGAGCAGTTCTTC. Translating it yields CASSPSLGQGNEQFF. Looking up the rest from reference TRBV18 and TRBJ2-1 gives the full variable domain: NAGVMQNPRHLVRRRGQEARLRCSPMKGHSHVYWYRQLPEEGLKFMVYLQKENIIDESGMPKERFSAEFPKEGPSILRIQQVVRGDSAAYFCASSPSLGQGNEQFFGPGTRLTVL.

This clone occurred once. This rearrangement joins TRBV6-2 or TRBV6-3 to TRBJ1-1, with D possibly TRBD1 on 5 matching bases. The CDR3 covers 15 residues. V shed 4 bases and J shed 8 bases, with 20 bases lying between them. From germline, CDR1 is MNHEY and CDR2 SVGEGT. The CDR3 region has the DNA TGTGCCAGCAGTTGGGGGGGAAGTGAGCGAGAAGAAGCTTTCTTT. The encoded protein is CASSWGGSEREEAFF.

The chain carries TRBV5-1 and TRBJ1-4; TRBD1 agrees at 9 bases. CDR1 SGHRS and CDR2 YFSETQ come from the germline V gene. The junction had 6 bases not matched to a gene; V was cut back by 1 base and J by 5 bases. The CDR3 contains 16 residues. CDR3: CASSLYPGQGNEKLFF. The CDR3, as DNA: TGCGCCAGCAGCTTGTACCCGGGACAGGGAAATGAAAAACTGTTTTTT.

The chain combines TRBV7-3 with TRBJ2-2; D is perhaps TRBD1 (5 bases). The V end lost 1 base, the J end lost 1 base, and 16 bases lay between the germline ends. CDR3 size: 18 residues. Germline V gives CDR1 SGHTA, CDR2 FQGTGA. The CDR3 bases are TGTGCCAGCAGCTTAATATCATCTTCGACAGTGAACACCGGGGAGCTGTTTTTT. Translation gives CASSLISSSTVNTGELFF.